This T cell receptor beta chain was documented in a study of blood T cell repertoires in COVID-19. Those enrolled in Seattle joined during active infection and were followed longitudinally afterward. V trimming: 5 bases; J trimming: 0 bases; junction bases outside the gene matches: 2. Germline V gene sequence: CDR1 SNHLY, CDR2 FYNNEI. The CDR3 has 14 amino acids. Profiled with immunoSEQ multiplex PCR; TCRdb holds only in-frame clones, not every one. The data contain roughly 160,000 clones, approximately 85% of them singletons. In its sample, this clone was seen once. The chain recombines TRBV2 with TRBJ2-3, with 7 bases that match TRBD1. The sample comprised peripheral blood. This receptor was identified in a man older than 75 with COVID-19, enrolled during active disease. This CDR3 reads CASSNRGSTDTQYF. CDR3 in DNA: TGTGCCAGCAGTAACAGGGGAAGCACAGATACGCAGTATTTT.